Listed here are 20 T cell receptor beta chains from one sample, sequenced in a study of blood T cell repertoires in COVID-19. The data were produced by immunoSEQ multiplex PCR, yet TCRdb's version contains in-frame clones alone and is incomplete. The sample lists 150,000 to 200,000 clones, less than 90% occurring once. Sequencing was done on a sample of peripheral blood. The origin of the receptors is an older woman with COVID-19, enrolled during active disease.

The gene calls are TRBV4-3 and TRBJ2-1; D is perhaps TRBD1 (5 bases). Trimming removed 4 bases from V and 0 bases from J, with 13 bases in between. The CDR3 is 16 amino acids. CDR1 is LGHNA, CDR2 YSLEER, per germline. As DNA, the CDR3 is TGCGCCAGCAGCCTACAGGACGCGAGCTCCTACAATGAGCAGTTCTTC. Amino acid sequence: CASSLQDASSYNEQFF.

The CDR3: CASSVVPDGNNSPLHF. CDR3 bases: TGTGCCAGCAGCGTAGTTCCGGACGGGAATAATTCACCCCTCCACTTT. J is TRBJ1-6 and V is TRBV9; no reliable D call. In germline, CDR1 is SGDLS, CDR2 YYNGEE. Trimming shortened V by 0 bases and J by 5 bases, and 12 bases separated the two germline ends. This CDR3 is 16 amino acids long.

The V and J genes are TRBV10-3 and TRBJ2-3, with D maybe TRBD1 (5 bases). Trimming stripped 7 bases from V and 3 bases from J, with 11 bases between. The CDR3 spans 13 residues. Germline assignment: CDR1 ENHRY and CDR2 SYGVKD. CDR3 DNA sequence: TGTGCCATCAACCCAGGGCAGACAGATACGCAGTATTTT. Protein sequence: CAINPGQTDTQYF.

This rearrangement joins TRBV27 to TRBJ1-5; no definite D call. V lost 5 bases and J 0 bases, leaving 11 bases between the germline ends. This CDR3 spans 15 amino acids. Germline values: CDR1 MNHEY, CDR2 SMNVEV (reference sequence). CDR3 sequence (DNA): TGTGCCAGCAGTCCCGGAACAGTTAGCAATCAGCCCCAGCATTTT. Translated: CASSPGTVSNQPQHF.

V and J are TRBV5-1 and TRBJ1-1, with unresolved D. Germline V gene data show CDR1 as SGHRS and CDR2 as YFSETQ. The CDR3 extends over 13 amino acids. V lost 0 bases to trimming and J lost 9 bases, with 12 bases between them. CDR3 sequence reads: CASSLEAGHKAFF. In DNA, the CDR3 is TGCGCCAGCAGCTTGGAGGCAGGCCATAAAGCTTTCTTT. The full variable domain, its missing parts supplied by reference TRBV5-1 and TRBJ1-1, is KAGVTQTPRYLIKTRGQQVTLSCSPISGHRSVSWYQQTPGQGLQFLFEYFSETQRNKGNFPGRFSGRQFSNSRSEMNVSTLELGDSALYLCASSLEAGHKAFFGQGTRLTVV.

This chain links TRBV5-4 with TRBJ2-1; 11 bases are a match to TRBD2. Per germline, CDR1 SGHNT and CDR2 YYREEE (reference sequence). With 3 bases clipped from V and 4 bases from J, the junction kept 9 bases outside the gene matches. The CDR3 runs to 17 residues. In nucleotides, the CDR3 is TGTGCCAGCAGCTCCGGGACTAGCGGACTAAGATACAATGAGCAGTTCTTC. This sequence encodes CASSSGTSGLRYNEQFF.

This clone was counted a few times. The CDR3 reads CASSSNRDLYNEQFF. The CDR3 nucleotides are TGTGCCAGCAGCTCCAACCGGGACTTGTACAATGAGCAGTTCTTC. V and J are TRBV5-6 and TRBJ2-1, with D tentatively TRBD2 (6 bases). CDR3 length: 15 amino acids. Germline V lookup: CDR1 SGHDT, CDR2 YYEEEE. The ends were cut back, 3 bases at V and 4 bases at J, with 14 bases in the middle.

This clone came up a few times. V usage is TRBV2 and J usage is TRBJ1-2; D might be TRBD1 (5 bases). CDR3 size: 14 residues. With 6 bases removed from V and 7 bases from J, the gap between germline ends came to 18 bases. The germline V gene has CDR1 SNHLY and CDR2 FYNNEI. The CDR3 reads CASRSGQGLGGYTF. For the CDR3, the DNA is TGTGCCAGCAGGTCCGGTCAGGGCCTCGGTGGCTACACCTTC.

V is TRBV24-1 and J is TRBJ2-3; 11 nucleotides align to TRBD1. The CDR3 length is 17 residues. CDR1 KGHDR and CDR2 SFDVKD come from the germline V gene. J was trimmed by 1 base and V by 5 bases; bases with no gene match: 7. The CDR3 sequence is CATSARPGQGGTDTQYF. CDR3 in DNA: TGTGCCACCAGTGCGCGGCCGGGACAGGGGGGCACAGATACGCAGTATTTT.

The chain couples TRBV7-9 to TRBJ2-7; D is possibly TRBD1 (6 bases). The CDR3 consists of 11 residues. Per the germline V gene, CDR1 is SEHNR and CDR2 is FQNEAQ (reference sequence). The V end lost 5 bases, the J end lost 10 bases, and 12 bases lay between the germline ends. The CDR3 here is CASSPGTLQYF. CDR3 bases: TGTGCCAGCAGCCCCGGGACACTTCAGTACTTC. The whole variable domain, filled in from reference TRBV7-9 and TRBJ2-7, reads DTGVSQNPRHKITKRGQNVTFRCDPISEHNRLYWYRQTLGQGPEFLTYFQNEAQLEKSRLLSDRFSAERPKGSFSTLEIQRTEQGDSAMYLCASSPGTLQYFGPGTRLTVT.

This clone was found a few times. The chain carries TRBV5-1 and TRBJ1-2, with 7 bases that match TRBD1. Germline V gene lookup returns CDR1 SGHRS and CDR2 YFSETQ. V lost 5 bases to trimming and J lost 4 bases; unmatched junction nucleotides: 2. CDR3 length: 12 residues. The CDR3 is CASRTGAYGYTF. The CDR3 DNA reads TGCGCCAGCAGAACAGGGGCCTATGGCTACACCTTC.

The count of this clone is one. A read error may account for a junction end that differs from germline. The chain links TRBV7-2 to TRBJ2-7; D uncertain. This CDR3 spans 12 amino acids. Germline CDR1 SGHTA, CDR2 FQGNSA. CDR3 region: CASSRAMIEQYF. CDR3 nucleotides: TGTGCTAGCAGCCGAGCTATGATTGAGCAGTACTTC.

J is TRBJ1-1 and V is TRBV11-2; D is undetermined. Trimming cost V 5 bases and J 2 bases, with 9 bases left between them. Looked up from germline, CDR1 is SGHAT and CDR2 is FQNNGV. This CDR3 is 13 amino acids long. CDR3 in amino acids: CASSRGSNTEAFF. In nucleotides, the CDR3 is TGTGCCAGCAGCCGCGGGAGCAACACTGAAGCTTTCTTT.

The chain joins TRBV3-1 (or the pseudogene TRBV3-2) to TRBJ1-3, with a weak D call TRBD1 (6 bases). V lost 1 base and J lost 4, with 14 bases in between. This CDR3 spans 16 amino acids. In germline, CDR1 is LGHDT, CDR2 YNNKEL (reference sequence). DNA of the CDR3: TGTGCCAGCAGCCAAGGGCAGGGGAATTTAGGAAACACCATATATTTT. Its translation: CASSQGQGNLGNTIYF.

The chain is built from TRBV11-2 and TRBJ2-5, with 9 bases matching TRBD2. With 4 bases clipped from V and 5 bases from J, the junction kept 5 bases outside the gene matches. Germline CDR1 reads SGHAT; CDR2 reads FQNNGV. This CDR3 contains 14 residues. Here the CDR3 DNA reads TGTGCCAGCAGCTATGCGGGAGGGCTGGAGACCCAGTACTTC. It yields the protein CASSYAGGLETQYF. The full variable domain, completed using reference TRBV11-2 and TRBJ2-5, is EAGVAQSPRYKIIEKRQSVAFWCNPISGHATLYWYQQILGQGPKLLIQFQNNGVVDDSQLPKDRFSAERLKGVDSTLKIQPAKLEDSAVYLCASSYAGGLETQYFGPGTRLLVL.

This clone was found a few times. The V gene is TRBV5-1, the J gene TRBJ2-1, with 7 bases matching TRBD2. V shed 0 bases and J 3 bases; nucleotides not matched to a gene: 6. Germline CDR1 SGHRS, CDR2 YFSETQ. This CDR3 region has 16 residues. DNA for the CDR3: TGCGCCAGCAGCTTGGTGGGCGGGAGAGGCTACAATGAGCAGTTCTTC. This gives the protein CASSLVGGRGYNEQFF.

This clone was counted ten times or more. The J gene is TRBJ2-1, the V gene TRBV4-2; the D is unclear. V shed 0 bases and J shed 1 base, with 7 bases lying between them. The germline V gene has CDR1 LGHNA and CDR2 YNFKEQ. This CDR3 has 15 amino acids. In DNA form, the CDR3 reads TGTGCCAGCAGCCAAGAGACTGCATCCTACAATGAGCAGTTCTTC. Its translation: CASSQETASYNEQFF.

The chain uses TRBV5-1 and TRBJ2-3, with D maybe TRBD1 (6 bases). The CDR3 contains 14 residues. Looked up from germline, CDR1 is SGHRS and CDR2 is YFSETQ. V was cut by 0 bases and J by 5 bases, with 10 bases left in between. As DNA, the CDR3 is TGCGCCAGCAGCTTGGACAGGGTTGGAGATACGCAGTATTTT. Residues: CASSLDRVGDTQYF.

The chain combines TRBV19 with TRBJ2-7; 8 positions agree with TRBD1. With 4 bases clipped from V and 3 bases from J, the junction kept 5 bases outside the gene matches. CDR3 length: 14 residues. Germline V gives CDR1 LNHDA, CDR2 SQIVND (reference sequence). CDR3 protein: CASSTPGQDYEQYF. The CDR3 nucleotides read TGTGCCAGTAGTACCCCGGGACAGGACTACGAGCAGTACTTC.

This clone was found once. This rearrangement joins TRBV5-8 to TRBJ2-3; D might be TRBD1 (6 bases). The CDR3 length is 14 residues. CDR1 and CDR2 from the germline V gene are SGHTS and YDEGEE. V was cut by 5 bases and J by 6 bases, with 16 bases left in between. The CDR3 DNA reads TGTGCCAGCAGAATGAACAGGGTCAGGGATACGCAGTATTTT. Translation: CASRMNRVRDTQYF.